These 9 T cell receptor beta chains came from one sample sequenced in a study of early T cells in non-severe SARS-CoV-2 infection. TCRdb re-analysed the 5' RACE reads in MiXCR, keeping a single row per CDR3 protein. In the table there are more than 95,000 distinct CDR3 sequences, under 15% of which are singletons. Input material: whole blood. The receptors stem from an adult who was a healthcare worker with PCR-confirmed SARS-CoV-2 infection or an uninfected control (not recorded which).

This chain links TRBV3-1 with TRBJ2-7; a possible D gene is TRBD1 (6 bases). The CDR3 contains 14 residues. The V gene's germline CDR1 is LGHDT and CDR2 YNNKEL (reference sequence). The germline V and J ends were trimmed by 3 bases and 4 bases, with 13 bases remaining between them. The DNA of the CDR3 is TGTGCCAGCAGCCAGTTCGGACAGCCTTACGAGCAGTACTTC. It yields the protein CASSQFGQPYEQYF.

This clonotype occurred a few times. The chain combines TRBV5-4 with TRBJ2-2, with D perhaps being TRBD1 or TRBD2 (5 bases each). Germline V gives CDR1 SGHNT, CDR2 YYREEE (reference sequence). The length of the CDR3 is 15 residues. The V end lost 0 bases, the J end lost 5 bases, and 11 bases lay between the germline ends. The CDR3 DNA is TGTGCCAGCAGCTTGGAGAGGGGATGGACCGGGGAGCTGTTTTTT. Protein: CASSLERGWTGELFF. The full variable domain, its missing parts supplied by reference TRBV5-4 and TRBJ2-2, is ETGVTQSPTHLIKTRGQQVTLRCSSQSGHNTVSWYQQALGQGPQFIFQYYREEENGRGNFPPRFSGLQFPNYSSELNVNALELDDSALYLCASSLERGWTGELFFGEGSRLTVL.

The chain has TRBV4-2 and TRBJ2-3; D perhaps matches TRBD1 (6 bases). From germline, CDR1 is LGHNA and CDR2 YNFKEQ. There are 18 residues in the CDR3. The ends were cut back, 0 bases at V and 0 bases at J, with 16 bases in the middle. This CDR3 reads CASSQDLYGTFSTDTQYF. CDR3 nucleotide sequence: TGTGCCAGCAGCCAAGATCTATACGGGACATTCAGCACAGATACGCAGTATTTT.

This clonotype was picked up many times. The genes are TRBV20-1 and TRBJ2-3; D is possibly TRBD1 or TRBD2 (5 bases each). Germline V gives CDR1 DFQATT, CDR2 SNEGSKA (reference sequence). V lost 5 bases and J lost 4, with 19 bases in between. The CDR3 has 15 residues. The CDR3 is CSAVRGFREPDTQYF. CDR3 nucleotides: TGCAGTGCTGTCCGAGGGTTCAGGGAACCAGATACGCAGTATTTT.

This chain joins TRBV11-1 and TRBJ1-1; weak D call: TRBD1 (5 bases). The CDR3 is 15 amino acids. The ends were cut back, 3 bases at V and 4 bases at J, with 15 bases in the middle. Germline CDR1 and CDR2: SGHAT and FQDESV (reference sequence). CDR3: CASSLGDARSTEAFF. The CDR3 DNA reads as TGTGCCAGCAGCTTGGGGGACGCCAGGAGCACTGAAGCTTTCTTT.

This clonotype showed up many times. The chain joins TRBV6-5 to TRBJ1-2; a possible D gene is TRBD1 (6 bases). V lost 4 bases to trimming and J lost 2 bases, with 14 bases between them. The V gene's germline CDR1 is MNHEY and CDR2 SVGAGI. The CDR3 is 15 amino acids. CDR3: CASSFSGTPNYGYTF. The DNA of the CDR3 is TGTGCCAGCAGTTTCTCCGGGACACCAAACTATGGCTACACCTTC.

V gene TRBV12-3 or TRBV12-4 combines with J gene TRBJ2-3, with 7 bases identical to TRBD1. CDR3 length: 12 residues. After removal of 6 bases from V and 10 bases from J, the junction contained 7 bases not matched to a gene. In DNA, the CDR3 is TGTGCCAGCAGCCCCACAGGGGAGTCGCAGTATTTT. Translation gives CASSPTGESQYF.

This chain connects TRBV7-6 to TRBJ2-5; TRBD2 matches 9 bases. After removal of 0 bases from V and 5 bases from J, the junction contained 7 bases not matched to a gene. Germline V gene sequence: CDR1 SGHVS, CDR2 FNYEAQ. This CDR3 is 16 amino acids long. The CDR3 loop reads CASSLADSGGGETQYF. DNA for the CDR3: TGTGCCAGCAGCTTAGCAGATAGCGGGGGCGGGGAGACCCAGTACTTC.

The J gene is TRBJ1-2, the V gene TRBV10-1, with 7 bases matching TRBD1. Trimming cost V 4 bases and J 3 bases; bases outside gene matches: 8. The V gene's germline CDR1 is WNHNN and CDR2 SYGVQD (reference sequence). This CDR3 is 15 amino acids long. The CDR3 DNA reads TGCGCCAGCAGTGTTACTCAGGGGGTCCACTATGGCTACACCTTC. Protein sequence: CASSVTQGVHYGYTF.